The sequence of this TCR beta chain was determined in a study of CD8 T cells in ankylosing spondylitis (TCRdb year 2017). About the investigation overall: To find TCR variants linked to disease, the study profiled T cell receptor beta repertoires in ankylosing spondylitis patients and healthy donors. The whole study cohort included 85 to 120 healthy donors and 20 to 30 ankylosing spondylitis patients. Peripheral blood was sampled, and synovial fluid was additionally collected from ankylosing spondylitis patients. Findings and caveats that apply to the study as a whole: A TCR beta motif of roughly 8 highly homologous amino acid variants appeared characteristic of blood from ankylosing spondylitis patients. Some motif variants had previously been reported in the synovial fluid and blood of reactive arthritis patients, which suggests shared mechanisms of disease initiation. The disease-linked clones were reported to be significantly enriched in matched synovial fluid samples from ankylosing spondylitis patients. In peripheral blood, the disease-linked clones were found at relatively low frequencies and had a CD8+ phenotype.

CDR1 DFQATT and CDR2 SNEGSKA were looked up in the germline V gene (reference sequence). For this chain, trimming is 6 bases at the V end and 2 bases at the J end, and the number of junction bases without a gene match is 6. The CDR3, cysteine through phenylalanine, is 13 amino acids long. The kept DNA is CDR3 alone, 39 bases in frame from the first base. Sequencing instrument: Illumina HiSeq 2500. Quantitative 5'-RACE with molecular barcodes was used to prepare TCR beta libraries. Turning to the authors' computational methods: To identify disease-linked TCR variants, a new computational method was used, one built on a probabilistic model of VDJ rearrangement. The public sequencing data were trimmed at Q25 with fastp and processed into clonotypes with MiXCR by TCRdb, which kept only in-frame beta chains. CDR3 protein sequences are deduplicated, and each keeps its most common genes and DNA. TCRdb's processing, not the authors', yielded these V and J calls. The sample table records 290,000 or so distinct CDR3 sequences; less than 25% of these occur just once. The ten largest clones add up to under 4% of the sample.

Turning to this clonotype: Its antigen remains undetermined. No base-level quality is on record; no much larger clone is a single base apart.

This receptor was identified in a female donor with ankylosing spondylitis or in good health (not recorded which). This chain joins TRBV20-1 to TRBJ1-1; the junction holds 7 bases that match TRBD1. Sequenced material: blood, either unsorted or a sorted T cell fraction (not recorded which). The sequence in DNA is TGCAGTGCCCAGGGGGGACATAACACTGAAGCTTTCTTT. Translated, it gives CSAQGGHNTEAFF.